A selection of T cell receptor beta chains follows, all from one sample in a study of control samples from healthy donors and cancer patients. The table came from immunoSEQ multiplex PCR; TCRdb's copy has only in-frame clones and leaves some out. The sample records 55,000 to 85,000 clones, around 87% being singletons. The sequenced sample consisted of PBMCs. Receptor source: a woman in her fifties or sixties with head and neck cancer. CDR3s include the opening cysteine and the closing phenylalanine or tryptophan. Fields, in order: V gene, D gene, clone size, J gene, CDR3 protein, CDR3 DNA. The D gene is left open where the match is weak. Size is omitted from some rows. Given values are once, few, many or a class for expanded clones.

v_call: TRBV6-5
d_call: TRBD1
clone_size: -
j_call: TRBJ2-7
cdr3_aa: CASSGQGGQYF
cdr3_nt: TGTGCCAGCAGCGGACAGGGGGGGCAGTACTTC

v_call: TRBV30
d_call: TRBD2
clone_size: once
j_call: TRBJ2-3
cdr3_aa: CAWSHGLAGRTDTQYF
cdr3_nt: TGTGCCTGGAGCCACGGACTAGCGGGGCGCACAGATACGCAGTATTTT

v_call: TRBV6-1
d_call: -
clone_size: -
j_call: TRBJ2-7
cdr3_aa: CASSERGLAASVEYF
cdr3_nt: TGTGCCAGCAGTGAACGGGGGCTAGCGGCCAGTGTGGAGTACTTC

v_call: TRBV4-2
d_call: -
clone_size: -
j_call: TRBJ1-1
cdr3_aa: CASSQDPLGNTEAFF
cdr3_nt: TGTGCCAGCAGCCAAGATCCCTTAGGGAACACTGAAGCTTTCTTT

v_call: TRBV19
d_call: -
clone_size: -
j_call: TRBJ1-1
cdr3_aa: CASSTTAPRTEAFF
cdr3_nt: TGTGCCAGTAGTACAACCGCGCCGCGCACTGAAGCTTTCTTT

v_call: TRBV30
d_call: TRBD1
clone_size: -
j_call: TRBJ2-2
cdr3_aa: CAWSPDGTGDTGELFF
cdr3_nt: TGTGCCTGGAGTCCTGACGGGACAGGGGACACCGGGGAGCTGTTTTTT

v_call: TRBV5-4
d_call: -
clone_size: few
j_call: TRBJ2-6
cdr3_aa: CASSRVGGANVLTF
cdr3_nt: TGTGCCAGCAGCCGCGTTGGGGGGGCCAACGTCCTGACTTTC

v_call: TRBV5-4
d_call: TRBD2
clone_size: -
j_call: TRBJ2-1
cdr3_aa: CASSSGTSGGDEQFF
cdr3_nt: TGTGCCAGCAGCTCAGGGACTAGCGGGGGGGATGAGCAGTTCTTC

v_call: TRBV9
d_call: -
clone_size: -
j_call: TRBJ1-2
cdr3_aa: CASSFRGGLDGYTF
cdr3_nt: TGTGCCAGCAGTTTCCGGGGAGGCCTAGATGGCTACACCTTC

v_call: TRBV5-6
d_call: -
clone_size: -
j_call: TRBJ2-7
cdr3_aa: CASSTDSPYEQYF
cdr3_nt: TGTGCCAGCAGCACAGACAGTCCCTACGAGCAGTACTTC

v_call: TRBV28
d_call: -
clone_size: -
j_call: TRBJ2-7
cdr3_aa: CASRLGGPRSYEQYF
cdr3_nt: TGTGCCAGCAGACTTGGGGGACCCCGCTCCTACGAGCAGTACTTC

v_call: TRBV5-6
d_call: -
clone_size: few
j_call: TRBJ2-6
cdr3_aa: CASRLQGPGANVLTF
cdr3_nt: TGTGCCAGCAGATTACAGGGACCTGGGGCCAACGTCCTGACTTTC

v_call: TRBV10-3
d_call: -
clone_size: -
j_call: TRBJ1-1
cdr3_aa: CAISEPLGGNTEAFF
cdr3_nt: TGTGCCATCAGTGAGCCGTTAGGTGGGAACACTGAAGCTTTCTTT

v_call: TRBV6-5
d_call: -
clone_size: -
j_call: TRBJ1-1
cdr3_aa: CASSIQENTEAFF
cdr3_nt: TGTGCCAGCAGTATCCAGGAGAACACTGAAGCTTTCTTT

v_call: TRBV9
d_call: TRBD1
clone_size: -
j_call: TRBJ2-7
cdr3_aa: CASSPREGQGAYEQYF
cdr3_nt: TGTGCCAGCAGCCCTAGGGAGGGACAGGGGGCCTACGAGCAGTACTTC

v_call: TRBV5-1
d_call: -
clone_size: once
j_call: TRBJ1-1
cdr3_aa: CASSSDGYTEAFF
cdr3_nt: TGCGCCAGCAGCTCGGACGGCTACACTGAAGCTTTCTTT

v_call: TRBV20-1
d_call: TRBD1
clone_size: -
j_call: TRBJ2-1
cdr3_aa: CSAGQGYEQFF
cdr3_nt: TGCAGTGCTGGACAGGGGTATGAGCAGTTCTTC

v_call: TRBV19
d_call: -
clone_size: -
j_call: TRBJ1-1
cdr3_aa: CASSIGGVLVTEAFF
cdr3_nt: TGTGCCAGTAGTATTGGAGGGGTTCTGGTCACTGAAGCTTTCTTT

v_call: TRBV19
d_call: -
clone_size: -
j_call: TRBJ2-2
cdr3_aa: CASSLRRLSNTGELFF
cdr3_nt: TGTGCCAGTAGCCTTAGGAGGTTGTCGAACACCGGGGAGCTGTTTTTT

v_call: TRBV7-3
d_call: TRBD1
clone_size: -
j_call: TRBJ2-3
cdr3_aa: CASSVTGVVLDTQYF
cdr3_nt: TGTGCCAGCAGCGTGACAGGGGTTGTTTTAGATACGCAGTATTTT

v_call: TRBV7-3
d_call: TRBD1
clone_size: -
j_call: TRBJ2-7
cdr3_aa: CASSLGTGPYEQYF
cdr3_nt: TGTGCCAGCAGCTTAGGGACAGGGCCCTACGAGCAGTACTTC

v_call: TRBV19
d_call: -
clone_size: -
j_call: TRBJ2-6
cdr3_aa: CASSIGGAGANVLTF
cdr3_nt: TGTGCCAGTAGTATAGGGGGGGCTGGGGCCAACGTCCTGACTTTC

v_call: TRBV23-1
d_call: TRBD1
clone_size: -
j_call: TRBJ1-2
cdr3_aa: CASSHWTGVDYGYTF
cdr3_nt: TGCGCCAGCAGTCACTGGACAGGGGTAGACTATGGCTACACCTTC

v_call: TRBV19
d_call: TRBD1
clone_size: few
j_call: TRBJ1-5
cdr3_aa: CASNPDRGVQPQHF
cdr3_nt: TGTGCCAGTAACCCGGACAGGGGGGTTCAGCCCCAGCATTTT

v_call: TRBV5-1
d_call: -
clone_size: -
j_call: TRBJ1-1
cdr3_aa: CASSFNNGPETEAFF
cdr3_nt: TGCGCCAGCAGCTTTAATAACGGTCCAGAAACTGAAGCTTTCTTT

v_call: TRBV28
d_call: -
clone_size: -
j_call: TRBJ1-2
cdr3_aa: CAARRDGYTF
cdr3_nt: TGTGCCGCTCGTAGGGATGGCTACACCTTC

v_call: TRBV7-3
d_call: -
clone_size: -
j_call: TRBJ2-3
cdr3_aa: CASSRDSTDTQYF
cdr3_nt: TGTGCCAGCAGCCGGGACTCGACAGATACGCAGTATTTT

v_call: TRBV19
d_call: -
clone_size: -
j_call: TRBJ1-1
cdr3_aa: CASSTENMNTEAFF
cdr3_nt: TGTGCCAGTAGTACCGAGAATATGAACACTGAAGCTTTCTTT

v_call: TRBV28
d_call: TRBD1
clone_size: -
j_call: TRBJ2-6
cdr3_aa: CASSFWTGMGSGANVLTF
cdr3_nt: TGTGCCAGCAGTTTTTGGACAGGGATGGGCTCTGGGGCCAACGTCCTGACTTTC

v_call: TRBV7-2
d_call: -
clone_size: -
j_call: TRBJ2-5
cdr3_aa: CASSPGRGETQYF
cdr3_nt: TGTGCCAGCAGCCCCGGGCGCGGGGAGACCCAGTACTTC

v_call: TRBV24-1
d_call: TRBD1
clone_size: -
j_call: TRBJ1-5
cdr3_aa: CATTRGRGLLRQPQHF
cdr3_nt: TGTGCCACCACCCGGGGGAGGGGGCTCTTACGGCAGCCCCAGCATTTT

v_call: TRBV28
d_call: -
clone_size: -
j_call: TRBJ2-1
cdr3_aa: CASSLWQGHNEQFF
cdr3_nt: TGTGCCAGCAGTTTATGGCAGGGGCACAATGAGCAGTTCTTC

v_call: TRBV19
d_call: -
clone_size: -
j_call: TRBJ2-7
cdr3_aa: CASSRREGAREQYF
cdr3_nt: TGTGCCAGTAGCCGCCGGGAGGGGGCGAGGGAGCAGTACTTC

v_call: TRBV9
d_call: -
clone_size: once
j_call: TRBJ1-1
cdr3_aa: CASSVGHLNTEAFF
cdr3_nt: TGTGCCAGCAGCGTAGGTCACTTGAACACTGAAGCTTTCTTT

v_call: TRBV19
d_call: -
clone_size: -
j_call: TRBJ1-3
cdr3_aa: CASTLQGFSGNTIYF
cdr3_nt: TGTGCCAGTACCTTACAGGGCTTCTCTGGAAACACCATATATTTT

v_call: TRBV5-1
d_call: -
clone_size: -
j_call: TRBJ2-2
cdr3_aa: CASSLAEGGGTGELFF
cdr3_nt: TGCGCCAGCAGCTTGGCCGAGGGAGGCGGCACCGGGGAGCTGTTTTTT

v_call: TRBV7-2
d_call: -
clone_size: -
j_call: TRBJ1-6
cdr3_aa: CASSLLGLGQGNSPLHF
cdr3_nt: TGTGCCAGCAGCTTATTGGGTTTGGGGCAGGGGAATTCACCCCTCCACTTT

v_call: TRBV11-2
d_call: TRBD1
clone_size: -
j_call: TRBJ2-6
cdr3_aa: CASGQGALGANVLTF
cdr3_nt: TGTGCCAGCGGGCAGGGGGCCTTGGGGGCCAACGTCCTGACTTTC

v_call: TRBV19
d_call: -
clone_size: -
j_call: TRBJ2-5
cdr3_aa: CATSRDPGQGGETQYF
cdr3_nt: TGTGCCACCAGTAGAGATCCAGGACAGGGAGGGGAGACCCAGTACTTC

v_call: TRBV28
d_call: -
clone_size: -
j_call: TRBJ2-3
cdr3_aa: CASRTTKKPTDTQYF
cdr3_nt: TGTGCCAGCAGGACAACAAAGAAGCCCACAGATACGCAGTATTTT

v_call: TRBV3-1/TRBV3-2
d_call: TRBD1
clone_size: -
j_call: TRBJ2-5
cdr3_aa: CASSPYKQGQETQYF
cdr3_nt: TGTGCCAGCAGCCCCTACAAACAGGGGCAAGAGACCCAGTACTTC

v_call: TRBV6-9
d_call: -
clone_size: -
j_call: TRBJ2-7
cdr3_aa: CASSYPQAPSYEQYF
cdr3_nt: TGTGCCAGCAGTTATCCCCAGGCACCCTCCTACGAGCAGTACTTC

v_call: TRBV13
d_call: -
clone_size: -
j_call: TRBJ1-6
cdr3_aa: CASSLGGWRYNSPLHF
cdr3_nt: TGTGCCAGCAGCTTAGGGGGTTGGAGATATAATTCACCCCTCCACTTT

v_call: TRBV9
d_call: -
clone_size: -
j_call: TRBJ1-3
cdr3_aa: CASSVASASAGNTIYF
cdr3_nt: TGTGCCAGCAGCGTAGCTTCGGCCTCTGCGGGAAACACCATATATTTT